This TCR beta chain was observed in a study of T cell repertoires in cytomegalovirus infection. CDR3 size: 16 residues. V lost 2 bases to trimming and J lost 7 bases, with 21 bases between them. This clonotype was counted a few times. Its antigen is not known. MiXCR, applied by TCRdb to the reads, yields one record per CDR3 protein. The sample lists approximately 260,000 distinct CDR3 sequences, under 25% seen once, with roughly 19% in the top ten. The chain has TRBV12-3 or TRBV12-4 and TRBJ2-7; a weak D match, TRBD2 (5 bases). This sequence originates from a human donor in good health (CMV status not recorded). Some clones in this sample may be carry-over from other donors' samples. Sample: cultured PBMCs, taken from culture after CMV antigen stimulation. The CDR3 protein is CASSLLVSGGPWEQYF. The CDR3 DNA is TGTGCCAGCAGTTTATTGGTAAGCGGAGGCCCCTGGGAGCAGTACTTC.